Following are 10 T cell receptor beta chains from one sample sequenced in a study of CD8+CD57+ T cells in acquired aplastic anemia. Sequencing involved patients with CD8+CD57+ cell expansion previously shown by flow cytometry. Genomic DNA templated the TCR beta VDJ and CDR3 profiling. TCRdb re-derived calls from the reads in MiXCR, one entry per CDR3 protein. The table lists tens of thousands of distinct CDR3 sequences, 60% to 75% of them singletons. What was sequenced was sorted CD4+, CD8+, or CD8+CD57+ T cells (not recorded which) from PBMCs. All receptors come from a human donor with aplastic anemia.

The DNA of the CDR3 is TGTGCCACCAGTGAAGGACAGAGCGGGGCTCAGCCCCAGCATTTT. Translating gives CATSEGQSGAQPQHF. This chain joins TRBV24-1 and TRBJ1-5; a possible D gene is TRBD1 (6 bases). V was pared by 4 bases and J by 6 bases, with 15 bases between. Germline V gives CDR1 KGHDR, CDR2 SFDVKD. The CDR3 is 15 amino acids.

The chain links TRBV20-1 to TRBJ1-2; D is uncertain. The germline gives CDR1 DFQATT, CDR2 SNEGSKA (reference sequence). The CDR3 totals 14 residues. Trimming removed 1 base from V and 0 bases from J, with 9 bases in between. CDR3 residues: CSARVRTPNYGYTF. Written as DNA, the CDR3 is TGCAGTGCTAGAGTAAGAACTCCTAACTATGGCTACACCTTC.

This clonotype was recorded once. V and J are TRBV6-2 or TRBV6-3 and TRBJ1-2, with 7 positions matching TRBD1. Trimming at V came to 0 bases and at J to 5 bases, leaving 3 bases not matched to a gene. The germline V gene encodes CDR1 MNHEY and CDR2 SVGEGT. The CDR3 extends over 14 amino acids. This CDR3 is CASSYSGTAYGYTF. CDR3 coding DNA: TGTGCCAGCAGTTACTCGGGGACAGCTTATGGCTACACCTTC.

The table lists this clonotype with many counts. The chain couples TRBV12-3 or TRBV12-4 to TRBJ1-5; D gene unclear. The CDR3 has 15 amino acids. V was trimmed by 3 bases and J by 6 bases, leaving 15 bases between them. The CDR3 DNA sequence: TGTGCCAGCAGTTTTGGCGAGGGTATCGTTCAGCCCCAGCATTTT. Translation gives CASSFGEGIVQPQHF.

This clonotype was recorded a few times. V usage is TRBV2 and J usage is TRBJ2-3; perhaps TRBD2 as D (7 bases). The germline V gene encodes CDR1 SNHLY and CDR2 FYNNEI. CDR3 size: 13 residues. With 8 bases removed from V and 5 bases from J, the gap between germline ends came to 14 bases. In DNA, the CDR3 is TGTGCCAGCCGTCGGGGGGCGATAGATACGCAGTATTTT. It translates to CASRRGAIDTQYF.

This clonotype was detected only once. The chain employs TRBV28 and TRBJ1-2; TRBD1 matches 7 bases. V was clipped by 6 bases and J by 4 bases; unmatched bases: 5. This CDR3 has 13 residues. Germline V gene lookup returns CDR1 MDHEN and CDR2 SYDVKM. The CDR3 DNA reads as TGTGCCAGCAGGCTGGGACAGCCCTATGGCTACACCTTC. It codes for CASRLGQPYGYTF.

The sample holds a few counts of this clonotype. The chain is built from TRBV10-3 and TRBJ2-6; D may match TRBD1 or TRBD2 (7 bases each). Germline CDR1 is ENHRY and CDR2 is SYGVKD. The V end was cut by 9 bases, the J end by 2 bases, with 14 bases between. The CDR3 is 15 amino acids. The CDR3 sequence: CAIFQGGTGANVLTF. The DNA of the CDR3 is TGTGCCATTTTCCAGGGGGGGACTGGGGCCAACGTCCTGACTTTC.

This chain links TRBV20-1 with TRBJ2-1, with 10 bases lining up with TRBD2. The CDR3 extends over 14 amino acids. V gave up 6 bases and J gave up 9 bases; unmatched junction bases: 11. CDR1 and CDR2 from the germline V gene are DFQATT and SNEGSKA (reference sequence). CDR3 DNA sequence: TGCAGTGCGAAGGAAGCGGGAGGGCCAGGTGAGCAGTTCTTC. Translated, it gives CSAKEAGGPGEQFF.

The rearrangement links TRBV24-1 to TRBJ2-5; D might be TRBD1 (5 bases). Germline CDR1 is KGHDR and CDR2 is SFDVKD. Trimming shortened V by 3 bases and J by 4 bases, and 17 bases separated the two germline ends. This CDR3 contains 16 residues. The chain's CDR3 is CATSDPRSGIGETQYF. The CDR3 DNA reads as TGTGCCACCAGTGATCCCCGGTCAGGGATTGGAGAGACCCAGTACTTC.

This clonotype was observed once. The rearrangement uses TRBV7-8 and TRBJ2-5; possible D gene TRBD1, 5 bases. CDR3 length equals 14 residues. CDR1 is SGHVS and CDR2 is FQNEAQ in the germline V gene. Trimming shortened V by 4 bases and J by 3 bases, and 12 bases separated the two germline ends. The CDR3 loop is CASSYRTDKETQYF. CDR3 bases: TGTGCCAGCAGCTACAGGACGGATAAAGAGACCCAGTACTTC. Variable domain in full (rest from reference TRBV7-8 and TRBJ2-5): GAGVSQSPRYKVAKRGQDVALRCDPISGHVSLFWYQQALGQGPEFLTYFQNEAQLDKSGLPSDRFFAERPEGSVSTLKIQRTQQEDSAVYLCASSYRTDKETQYFGPGTRLLVL.